What follows is one T cell receptor (beta chain) and its context. In germline, CDR1 is MDHEN, CDR2 SYDVKM. The CDR3 has 15 amino acids. V shed 3 bases and J shed 0 bases, with 11 bases lying between them. In the authors' methods: Estimated nucleated cell counts came from reference gene primer amplification. TCRdb's table, derived via immunoSEQ multiplex PCR, lists solely in-frame clones and lacks some. For V, J and clone size, that table is used; D and trimming come from the DNA. The repertoire holds approximately 34,000 clones, with approximately 84% as singletons. The data are from a study of blood T cell repertoires in COVID-19. Study-wide background: Collection of acute and convalescent COVID-19 samples took place in the United States, Italy and Spain. Sample material is recorded as cDNA or gDNA derived from T cells, B-cell-depleted T cells, or PBMCs.

One Seattle source followed patients from active infection through their disease course. The receptor comes from a man aged 65 to 85 with COVID-19, enrolled during active disease. The chain combines TRBV28 with TRBJ1-1; tentative D call: TRBD1 (5 bases). The specimen was peripheral blood. This chain's CDR3 is CASSLPGYMNTEAFF. The CDR3 coding sequence is TGTGCCAGCAGTTTGCCAGGGTACATGAACACTGAAGCTTTCTTT.